The T cell receptor (beta chain) under discussion was sequenced for a study of blood T cell repertoires in COVID-19. Looking at the study overall: Samples came from the United States, Italy and Spain, spanning acute and convalescent COVID-19. PBMCs, B-cell-depleted T cells, or T cells provided the cDNA or gDNA that made up the material.

Assay used: immunoSEQ multiplex PCR; TCRdb lists only in-frame clones, some missing. Altogether approximately 180,000 clones are present, under 90% being singletons, with the ten largest covering 15% to 20%. The CDR3 consists of 17 residues. Germline CDR1 reads SGHTA; CDR2 reads FQGTGA. The J segment lost 8 bases and the V segment lost 4 bases, leaving 16 bases of the junction unmatched. Sequenced: peripheral blood. This chain joins TRBV7-3 and TRBJ1-5, with 8 bases lining up with TRBD1. The TCR sequence derives from a person aged 70 to 85 with COVID-19, enrolled during active disease. The CDR3 bases are TGTGCCAGCAGCTGGCCCCCGGGACAGGCAAGAAGGAAGCCCCAGCATTTT. Its translation: CASSWPPGQARRKPQHF.